The T cell receptor beta chain described here comes from a study of T cells after somatic rescue of genetic block. TCRdb's table, derived via immunoSEQ multiplex PCR, lists solely in-frame clones and lacks some. The sample holds 55,000 to 75,000 clones; less than 95% are singletons and the top ten take roughly 2.8%. About this clone itself: A junction end diverges from the germline sequence, so it may reflect a read error.

This CDR3 has 21 residues. CDR1 LNHNV and CDR2 YYDKDF come from the germline V gene (reference sequence). Input material: peripheral blood mononuclear cells (PBMCs). The origin of this receptor is a man aged 35-49 years. This chain joins TRBV15 and TRBJ2-5; TRBD2 is a possible D gene (7 bases). This chain's CDR3 is CATSRGRGGSTSEPHQETQYF. CDR3 bases: TGTGCCACCAGCAGGGGTAGAGGGGGATCAACTAGCGAGCCGCACCAGGAGACCCAGTACTTC.